This T cell receptor (beta chain) stems from a study of regulatory T cells in long-lasting Graves disease. This clonotype was picked up many times. Its specificity is unknown. Sequencing libraries for TCR beta were prepared with iRepertoire HTBI primers and Arm-PCR of CDR3 regions. A single record per CDR3 protein comes from TCRdb applying MiXCR to the multiplex PCR reads. The table has roughly 420,000 distinct CDR3 sequences, around 15% seen once. Described time point: newly diagnosed GD, antithyroid drugs for less than 3 months. RNA isolated from PBMCs was used to make the TCR library. American Thyroid Association guidelines defined Graves' disease diagnosis. General study findings and limits: Public clonotype sharing was higher in persistent than newly diagnosed patients. Accuracy could have been hurt by small sample size. Patients whose Graves' disease persisted exhibited lower TCR diversity than those newly diagnosed.

The clonotype originates from a female donor with Graves disease. Sequences were derived from peripheral blood mononuclear cells (PBMCs), sampled at new diagnosis, from a patient treated with antithyroid drugs.

The CDR3 here is CSASGGDNYGYTF. The CDR3 DNA is TGCAGTGCTAGCGGGGGAGATAACTATGGCTACACCTTC. The chain joins TRBV20-1 to TRBJ1-2; D is perhaps TRBD1 (5 bases). CDR1 and CDR2 (germline): DFQATT, SNEGSKA (reference sequence). The CDR3 extends over 13 amino acids. V shed 3 bases and J shed 1 base, with 9 bases lying between them.